This record covers a single TCR beta chain. This sample stems from a study of blood T cell repertoires in COVID-19. As processed by the authors: Estimates of nucleated cell counts were drawn from the amplification of reference gene primers. TCRdb's table, derived via immunoSEQ multiplex PCR, lists solely in-frame clones and lacks some. The V and J calls and the clone size are those of that table, but D and trimming were determined from the DNA. Among 45,000 to 55,000 clones listed, about 86% were seen once. J gave up 3 bases and V 5 bases, and 0 bases lay outside the gene matches. The CDR3 totals 13 residues.

The sample consisted of peripheral blood. This TCR came from a man between 65 and 85 years old with active COVID-19. V is TRBV12-3 or TRBV12-4 and J is TRBJ2-2; 7 bases are shared with TRBD1. Here the CDR3 DNA reads TGTGCCAGCAGTACAGGGGACACCGGGGAGCTGTTTTTT. Translated: CASSTGDTGELFF.